Detailed here is one T cell receptor beta chain. Its antigen is not known. Only in-frame clones appear in the TCRdb table, and some are missing; sequencing was by immunoSEQ multiplex PCR. This sample has approximately 54,000 clones, with roughly 80% found just once. The CDR3 runs to 14 residues. Germline loops: CDR1 MGHRA, CDR2 YSYEKL. Between the trimmed V and J ends, which lost 0 bases and 4 bases, there was a span of 10 bases. The data originate from a study of a mutant IDH1 vaccine in newly diagnosed glioma. Study-level background: It was radiotherapy, temozolomide, or both that patients received previously, with most receiving both.

Study results and caveats: In around 93% of patients, immune responses induced by the vaccine occurred.

Described time point: baseline, week 1 (first vaccination visit). Treatment denoted: pre-vaccination baseline after standard-of-care therapy. The donor cohort comprised cases of new WHO grade 3 or 4 IDH1-mutant, ATRX-lost astrocytoma. V gene TRBV4-1 combines with J gene TRBJ2-7; D may correspond to TRBD1 or TRBD2 (5 bases each). The receptor's source is a man younger than 35 with glioma. The input for sequencing was PBMCs, taken from a glioma patient treated with radiotherapy, temozolomide or both. The CDR3 sequence: CASSQETGRYEQYF. The CDR3 DNA reads as TGCGCCAGCAGCCAAGAGACGGGGCGGTACGAGCAGTACTTC.